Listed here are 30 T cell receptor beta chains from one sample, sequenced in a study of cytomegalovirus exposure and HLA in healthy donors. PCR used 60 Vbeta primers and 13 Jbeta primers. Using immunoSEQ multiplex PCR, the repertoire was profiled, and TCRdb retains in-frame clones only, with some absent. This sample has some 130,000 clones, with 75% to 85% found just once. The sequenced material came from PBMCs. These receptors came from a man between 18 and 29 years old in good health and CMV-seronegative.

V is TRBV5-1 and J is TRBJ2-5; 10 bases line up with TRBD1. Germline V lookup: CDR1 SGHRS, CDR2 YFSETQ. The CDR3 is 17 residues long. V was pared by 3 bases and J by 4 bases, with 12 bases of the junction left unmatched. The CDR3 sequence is CASSSGQGFGPGETQYF. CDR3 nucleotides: TGCGCCAGCAGCTCGGGACAGGGGTTTGGACCCGGAGAGACCCAGTACTTC.

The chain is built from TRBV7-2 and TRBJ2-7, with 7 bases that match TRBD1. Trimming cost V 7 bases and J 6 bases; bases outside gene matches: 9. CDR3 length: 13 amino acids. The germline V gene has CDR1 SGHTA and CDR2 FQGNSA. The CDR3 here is CASTRQGTPEQYF. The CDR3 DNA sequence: TGTGCCAGCACTCGACAGGGAACCCCCGAGCAGTACTTC.

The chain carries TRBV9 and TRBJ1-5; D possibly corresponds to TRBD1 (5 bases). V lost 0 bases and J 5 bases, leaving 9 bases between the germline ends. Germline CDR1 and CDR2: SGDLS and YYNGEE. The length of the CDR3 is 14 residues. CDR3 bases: TGTGCCAGCAGCGTAGATTGGGGGGATCAGCCCCAGCATTTT. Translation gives CASSVDWGDQPQHF. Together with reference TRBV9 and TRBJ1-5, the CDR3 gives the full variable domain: DSGVTQTPKHLITATGQRVTLRCSPRSGDLSVYWYQQSLDQGLQFLIQYYNGEERAKGNILERFSAQQFPDLHSELNLSSLELGDSALYFCASSVDWGDQPQHFGDGTRLSIL.

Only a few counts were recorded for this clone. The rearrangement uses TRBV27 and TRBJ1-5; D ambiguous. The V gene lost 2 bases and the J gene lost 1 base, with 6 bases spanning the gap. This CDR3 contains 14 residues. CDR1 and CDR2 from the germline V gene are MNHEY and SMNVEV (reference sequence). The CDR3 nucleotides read TGTGCCAGCAGTTTAACACCAAGCAATCAGCCCCAGCATTTT. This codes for CASSLTPSNQPQHF.

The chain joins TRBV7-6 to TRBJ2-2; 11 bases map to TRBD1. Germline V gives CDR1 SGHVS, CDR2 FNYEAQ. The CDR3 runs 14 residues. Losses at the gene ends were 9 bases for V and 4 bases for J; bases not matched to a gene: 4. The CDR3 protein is CARGQGAPTGELFF. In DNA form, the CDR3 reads TGTGCCAGAGGACAGGGGGCCCCCACCGGGGAGCTGTTTTTT.

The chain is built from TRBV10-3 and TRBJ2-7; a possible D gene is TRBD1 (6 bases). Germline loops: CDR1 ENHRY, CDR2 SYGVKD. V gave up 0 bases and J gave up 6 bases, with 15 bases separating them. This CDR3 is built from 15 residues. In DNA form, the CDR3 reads TGTGCCATCAGTGAGTCTGATAGGGGACAAGTCGAGCAGTACGTC. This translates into CAISESDRGQVEQYV.

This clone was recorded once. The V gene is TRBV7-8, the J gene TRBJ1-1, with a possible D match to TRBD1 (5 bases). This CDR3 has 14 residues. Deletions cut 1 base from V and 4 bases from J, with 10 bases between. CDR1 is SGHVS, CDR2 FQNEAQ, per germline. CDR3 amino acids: CASSLVGGSTEAFF. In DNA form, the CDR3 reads TGTGCCAGCAGCTTAGTCGGGGGGAGCACTGAAGCTTTCTTT.

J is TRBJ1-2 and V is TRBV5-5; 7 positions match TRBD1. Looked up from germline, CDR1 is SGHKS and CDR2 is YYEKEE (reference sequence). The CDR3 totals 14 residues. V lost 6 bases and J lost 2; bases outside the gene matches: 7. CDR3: CASNVQGGNYGYTF. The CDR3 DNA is TGTGCCAGCAACGTCCAAGGGGGCAACTATGGCTACACCTTC. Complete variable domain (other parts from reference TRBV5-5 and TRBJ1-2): DAGVTQSPTHLIKTRGQQVTLRCSPISGHKSVSWYQQVLGQGPQFIFQYYEKEERGRGNFPDRFSARQFPNYSSELNVNALLLGDSALYLCASNVQGGNYGYTFGSGTRLTVV.

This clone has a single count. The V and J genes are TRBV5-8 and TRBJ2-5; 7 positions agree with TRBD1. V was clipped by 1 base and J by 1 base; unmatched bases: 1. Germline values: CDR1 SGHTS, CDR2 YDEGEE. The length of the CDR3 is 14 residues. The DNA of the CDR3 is TGTGCCAGCAGCTTGCAGGGGGTCCAAGAGACCCAGTACTTC. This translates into CASSLQGVQETQYF.

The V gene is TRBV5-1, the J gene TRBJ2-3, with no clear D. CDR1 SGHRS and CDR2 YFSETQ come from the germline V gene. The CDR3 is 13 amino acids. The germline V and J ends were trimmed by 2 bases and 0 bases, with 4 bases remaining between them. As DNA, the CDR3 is TGCGCCAGCAGCTTTATTAGCACAGATACGCAGTATTTT. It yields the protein CASSFISTDTQYF.

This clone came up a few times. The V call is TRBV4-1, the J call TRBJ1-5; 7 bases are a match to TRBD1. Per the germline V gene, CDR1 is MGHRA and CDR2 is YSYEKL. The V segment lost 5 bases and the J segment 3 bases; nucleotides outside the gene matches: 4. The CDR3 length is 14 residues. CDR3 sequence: CASSWDRSNQPQHF. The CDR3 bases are TGCGCCAGCAGCTGGGACAGATCCAATCAGCCCCAGCATTTT.

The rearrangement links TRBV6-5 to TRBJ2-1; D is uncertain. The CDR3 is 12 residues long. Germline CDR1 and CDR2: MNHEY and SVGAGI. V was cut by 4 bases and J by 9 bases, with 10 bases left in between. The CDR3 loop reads CASSLTGAEQFF. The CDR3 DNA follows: TGTGCCAGCAGTTTAACTGGAGCTGAGCAGTTCTTC.

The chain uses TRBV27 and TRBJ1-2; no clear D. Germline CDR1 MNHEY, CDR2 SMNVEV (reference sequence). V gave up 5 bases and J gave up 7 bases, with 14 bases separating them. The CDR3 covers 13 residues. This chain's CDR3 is CASSPAVDAGYTF. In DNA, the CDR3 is TGTGCCAGCAGTCCCGCGGTCGATGCTGGCTACACCTTC.

The DNA of the CDR3 is TGTGCCAGCAGCTTAGGCGGGGGGGGGTACTATGGCTACACCTTC. Translation gives CASSLGGGGYYGYTF. The rearrangement uses TRBV7-8 and TRBJ1-2; tentative D call: TRBD1 (5 bases). The V gene's germline CDR1 is SGHVS and CDR2 FQNEAQ. Trimming took off 1 base at V and 3 bases at J, with 12 bases between the two ends. CDR3 length: 15 residues.

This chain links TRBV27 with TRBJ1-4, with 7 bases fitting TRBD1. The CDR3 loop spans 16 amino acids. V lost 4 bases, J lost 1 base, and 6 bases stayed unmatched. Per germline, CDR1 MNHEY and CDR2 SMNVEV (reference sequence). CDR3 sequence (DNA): TGTGCCAGCAGTTCATTCCGGACAGGAACTAATGAAAAACTGTTTTTT. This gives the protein CASSSFRTGTNEKLFF.

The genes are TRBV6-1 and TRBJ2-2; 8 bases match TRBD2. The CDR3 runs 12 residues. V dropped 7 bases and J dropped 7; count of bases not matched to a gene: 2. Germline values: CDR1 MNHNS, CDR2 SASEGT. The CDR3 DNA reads TGTGCCAGCATGGGACTAGGCGGGGAGCTGTTTTTT. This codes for CASMGLGGELFF.

The CDR3 bases are TGTGCCAGCAGTTTATCGGCGGGCGGCCGCTCCTACAATGAGCAGTTCTTC. Protein sequence: CASSLSAGGRSYNEQFF. The gene calls are TRBV28 and TRBJ2-1; maybe TRBD2 (5 bases). The germline CDR1 and CDR2 sequences are MDHEN and SYDVKM. This CDR3 comprises 17 residues. The V end was cut by 1 base, the J end by 0 bases, with 13 bases between.

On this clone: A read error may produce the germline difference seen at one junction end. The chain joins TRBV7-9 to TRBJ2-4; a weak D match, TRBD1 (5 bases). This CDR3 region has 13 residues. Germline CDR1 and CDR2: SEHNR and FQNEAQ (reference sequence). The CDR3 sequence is CASTESRDFGANF. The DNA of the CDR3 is TGTGCCAGCACCGAATCCAGGGATTTTGGGGCCAACTTC. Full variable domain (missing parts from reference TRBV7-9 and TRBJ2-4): DTGVSQNPRHKITKRGQNVTFRCDPISEHNRLYWYRQTLGQGPEFLTYFQNEAQLEKSRLLSDRFSAERPKGSFSTLEIQRTEQGDSAMYLCASTESRDFGANFGAGTRLSVL.

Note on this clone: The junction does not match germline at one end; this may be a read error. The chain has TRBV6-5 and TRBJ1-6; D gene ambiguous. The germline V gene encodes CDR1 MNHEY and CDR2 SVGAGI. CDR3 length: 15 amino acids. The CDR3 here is CASSSTGTYHSPLHF. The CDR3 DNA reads TGTGCCAGCAGTTCCACGGGTACCTATCATTCACCCCTCCACTTT.

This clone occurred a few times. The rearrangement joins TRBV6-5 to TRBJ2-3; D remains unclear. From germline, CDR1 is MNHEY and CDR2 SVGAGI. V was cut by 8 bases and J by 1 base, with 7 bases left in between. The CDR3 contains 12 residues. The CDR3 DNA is TGTGCCAGCTATCAGGGCACAGATACGCAGTATTTT. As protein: CASYQGTDTQYF.

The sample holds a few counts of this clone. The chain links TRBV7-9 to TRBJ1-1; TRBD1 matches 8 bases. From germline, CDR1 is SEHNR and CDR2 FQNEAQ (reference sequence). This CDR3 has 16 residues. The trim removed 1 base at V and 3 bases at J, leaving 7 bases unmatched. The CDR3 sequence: CASSLGDRGGHTEAFF. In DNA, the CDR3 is TGTGCCAGCAGCTTAGGAGACAGGGGAGGCCACACTGAAGCTTTCTTT.

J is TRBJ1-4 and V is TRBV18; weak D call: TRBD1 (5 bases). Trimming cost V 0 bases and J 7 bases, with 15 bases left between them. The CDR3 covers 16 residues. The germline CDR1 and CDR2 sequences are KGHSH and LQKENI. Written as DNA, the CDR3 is TGTGCCAGCTCACCACCTGGGGCCCGGTCTGGTGAAAAACTGTTTTTT. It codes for CASSPPGARSGEKLFF.

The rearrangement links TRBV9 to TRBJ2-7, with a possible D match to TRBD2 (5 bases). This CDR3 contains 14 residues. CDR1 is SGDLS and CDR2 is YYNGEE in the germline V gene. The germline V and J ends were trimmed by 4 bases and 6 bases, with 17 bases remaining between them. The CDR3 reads CASSPRPQEGEQYF. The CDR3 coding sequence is TGTGCCAGCAGCCCACGGCCCCAAGAGGGCGAGCAGTACTTC. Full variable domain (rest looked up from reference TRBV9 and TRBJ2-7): DSGVTQTPKHLITATGQRVTLRCSPRSGDLSVYWYQQSLDQGLQFLIQYYNGEERAKGNILERFSAQQFPDLHSELNLSSLELGDSALYFCASSPRPQEGEQYFGPGTRLTVT.

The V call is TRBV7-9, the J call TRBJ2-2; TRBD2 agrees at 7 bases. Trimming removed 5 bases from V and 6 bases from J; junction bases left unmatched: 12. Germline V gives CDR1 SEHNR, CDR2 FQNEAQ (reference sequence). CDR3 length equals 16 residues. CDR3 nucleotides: TGTGCCAGCAGCGCCCTGGTGGCGGGAGAGGCCGGGGAGCTGTTTTTT. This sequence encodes CASSALVAGEAGELFF.

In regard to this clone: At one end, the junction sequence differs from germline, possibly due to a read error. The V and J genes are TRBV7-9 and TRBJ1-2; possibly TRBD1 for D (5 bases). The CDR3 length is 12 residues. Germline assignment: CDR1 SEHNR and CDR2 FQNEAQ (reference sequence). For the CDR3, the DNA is TGTTCCAGCAGCCCACAGGATTCGGGCTACACCTTC. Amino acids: CSSSPQDSGYTF.

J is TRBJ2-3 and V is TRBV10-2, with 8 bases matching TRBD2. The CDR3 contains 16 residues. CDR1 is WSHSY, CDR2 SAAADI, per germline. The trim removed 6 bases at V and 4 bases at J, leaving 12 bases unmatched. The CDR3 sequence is CASRSGRLLFSDTQYF. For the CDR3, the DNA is TGCGCCAGCAGGAGCGGGAGATTATTATTTTCAGATACGCAGTATTTT.

The CDR3 sequence: CASSPREGPNYGYTF. The CDR3 nucleotides read TGTGCCAGCAGCCCTCGGGAGGGCCCTAACTATGGCTACACCTTC. The J gene is TRBJ1-2, the V gene TRBV5-5; D uncertain. Trimming took 4 bases from V and 0 from J, leaving 13 bases between them. Germline loops: CDR1 SGHKS, CDR2 YYEKEE (reference sequence). CDR3 size: 15 residues.

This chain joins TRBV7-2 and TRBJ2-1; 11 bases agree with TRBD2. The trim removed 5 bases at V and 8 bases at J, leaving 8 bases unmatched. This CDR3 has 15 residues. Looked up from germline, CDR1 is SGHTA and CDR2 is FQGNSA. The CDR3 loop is CASSTTSGVWDEQFF. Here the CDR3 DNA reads TGTGCCAGCAGCACGACTAGCGGGGTCTGGGATGAGCAGTTCTTC. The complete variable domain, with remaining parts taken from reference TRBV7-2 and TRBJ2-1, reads GAGVSQSPSNKVTEKGKDVELRCDPISGHTALYWYRQSLGQGLEFLIYFQGNSAPDKSGLPSDRFSAERTGGSVSTLTIQRTQQEDSAVYLCASSTTSGVWDEQFFGPGTRLTVL.

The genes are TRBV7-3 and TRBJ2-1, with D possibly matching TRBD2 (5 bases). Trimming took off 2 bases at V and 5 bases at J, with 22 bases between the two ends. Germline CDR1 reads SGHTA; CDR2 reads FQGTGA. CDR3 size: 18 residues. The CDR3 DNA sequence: TGTGCCAGCAGCTTAGAGCCGGGATCGGCCCGGAGAGACAATGAGCAGTTCTTC. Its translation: CASSLEPGSARRDNEQFF. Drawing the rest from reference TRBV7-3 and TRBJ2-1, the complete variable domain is GAGVSQTPSNKVTEKGKYVELRCDPISGHTALYWYRQSLGQGPEFLIYFQGTGAADDSGLPNDRFFAVRPEGSVSTLKIQRTERGDSAVYLCASSLEPGSARRDNEQFFGPGTRLTVL.

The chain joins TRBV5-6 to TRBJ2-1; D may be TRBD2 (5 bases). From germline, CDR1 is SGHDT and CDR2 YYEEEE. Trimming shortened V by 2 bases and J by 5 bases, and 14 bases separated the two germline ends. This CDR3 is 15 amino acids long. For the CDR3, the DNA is TGTGCCAGCAGCTTACGAGGGCGAGGGAACAATGAGCAGTTCTTC. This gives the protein CASSLRGRGNNEQFF.